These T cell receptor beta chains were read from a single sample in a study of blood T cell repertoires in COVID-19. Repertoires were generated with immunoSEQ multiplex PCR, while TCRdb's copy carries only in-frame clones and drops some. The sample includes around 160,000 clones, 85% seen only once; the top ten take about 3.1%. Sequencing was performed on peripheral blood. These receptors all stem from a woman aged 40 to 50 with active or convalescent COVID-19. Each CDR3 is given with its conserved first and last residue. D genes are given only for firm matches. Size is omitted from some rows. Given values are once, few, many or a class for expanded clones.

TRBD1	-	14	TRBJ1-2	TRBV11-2	CASSLVTGGDGYTF	TGTGCCAGCAGCTTGGTTACAGGGGGCGATGGCTACACCTTC
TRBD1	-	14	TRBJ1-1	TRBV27	CASTSRTGRTEAFF	TGTGCCAGCACTTCACGGACAGGCAGGACTGAAGCTTTCTTT
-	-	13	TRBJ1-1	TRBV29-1	CSVASLLGAEAFF	TGCAGCGTTGCCTCCCTCTTGGGGGCGGAGGCTTTCTTT
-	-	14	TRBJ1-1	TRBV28	CASSLSRASTEAFF	TGTGCCAGCAGTTTATCCAGGGCCAGCACTGAAGCTTTCTTT
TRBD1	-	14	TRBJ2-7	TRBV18	CASSPQDRRYEQYF	TGTGCCAGCTCACCCCAGGACAGGCGGTACGAGCAGTACTTC
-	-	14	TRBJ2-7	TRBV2	CATRPGQASYEQYF	TGTGCCACCCGACCTGGGCAGGCGTCCTACGAGCAGTACTTC
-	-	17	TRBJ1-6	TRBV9	CASSVNPGSSYNSPLHF	TGTGCCAGCAGCGTTAACCCGGGGAGCTCCTATAATTCACCCCTCCACTTT
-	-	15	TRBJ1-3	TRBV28	CASSFGGHSGNTIYF	TGTGCCAGCAGTTTTGGCGGTCACTCTGGAAACACCATATATTTT
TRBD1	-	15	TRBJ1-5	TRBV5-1	CASSLGQGANQPQHF	TGCGCCAGCAGCCTCGGACAGGGGGCTAATCAGCCCCAGCATTTT
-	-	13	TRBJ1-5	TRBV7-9	CASSLAGEQPQHF	TGTGCCAGCAGCTTAGCTGGAGAACAACCCCAGCATTTT
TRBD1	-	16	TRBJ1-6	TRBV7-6	CASSQTGGSYNSPLHF	TGTGCCAGCAGCCAAACAGGGGGATCCTATAATTCACCCCTCCACTTT
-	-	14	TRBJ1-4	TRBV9	CASTVGQGNEKLFF	TGTGCCAGCACCGTGGGGCAGGGTAATGAAAAACTGTTTTTT
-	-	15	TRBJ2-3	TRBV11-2	CASSPTSTAADTQYF	TGTGCCAGCAGCCCTACGTCCACAGCGGCCGATACGCAGTATTTT
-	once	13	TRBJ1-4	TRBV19	CASTRDSGEKLFF	TGTGCCAGTACCAGGGACTCGGGTGAAAAACTGTTTTTT
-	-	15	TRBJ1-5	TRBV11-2	CASSLDSLRSQPQHF	TGTGCCAGCAGCTTAGATTCCCTACGAAGTCAGCCCCAGCATTTT
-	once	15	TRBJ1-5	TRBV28	CASSQRGVRNQPQHF	TGTGCCAGCAGCCAACGGGGGGTACGCAATCAGCCCCAGCATTTT
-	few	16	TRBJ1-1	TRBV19	CASTHRRRGRNTEAFF	TGTGCCAGTACCCATCGGCGGCGGGGGCGAAACACTGAAGCTTTCTTT
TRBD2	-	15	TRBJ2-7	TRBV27	CASRDLSGSSYEQYF	TGTGCCAGCAGGGACCTTAGCGGGAGCTCCTACGAGCAGTACTTC
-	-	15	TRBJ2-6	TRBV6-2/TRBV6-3	CASSYGGSGANVLTF	TGTGCCAGCAGTTACGGCGGATCCGGGGCCAACGTCCTGACTTTC
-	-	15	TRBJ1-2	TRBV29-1	CSVARQATANYGYTF	TGCAGCGTTGCTAGACAGGCGACAGCTAACTATGGCTACACCTTC
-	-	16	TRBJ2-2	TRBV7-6	CASSLSGRAETGELFF	TGTGCCAGCAGCTTAAGCGGGCGAGCAGAGACCGGGGAGCTGTTTTTT
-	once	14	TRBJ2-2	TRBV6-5	CASNPWPDTGELFF	TGTGCCAGCAACCCTTGGCCCGACACCGGGGAGCTGTTTTTT
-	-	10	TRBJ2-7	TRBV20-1	CSAFHYEQYF	TGCAGTGCTTTTCACTACGAGCAGTACTTC
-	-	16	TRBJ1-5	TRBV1	CTSSRGDRGRNQPQHF	TGCACCAGCAGCCGGGGAGACAGGGGCCGGAATCAGCCCCAGCATTTT
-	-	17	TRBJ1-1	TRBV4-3	CASSQEERGGMNTEAFF	TGCGCCAGCAGCCAAGAGGAACGTGGGGGGATGAACACTGAAGCTTTCTTT
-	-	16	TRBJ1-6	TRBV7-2	CASSPMARGDNSPLHF	TGTGCCAGCAGTCCCATGGCCAGGGGCGATAATTCACCCCTCCACTTT
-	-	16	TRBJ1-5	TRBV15	CATSSGLSNGNQPQHF	TGTGCCACCAGCAGCGGCCTTAGCAATGGCAATCAGCCCCAGCATTTT
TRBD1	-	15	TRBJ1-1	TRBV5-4	CASSRWDRVNTEAFF	TGTGCCAGCAGCCGTTGGGACAGGGTGAACACTGAAGCTTTCTTT
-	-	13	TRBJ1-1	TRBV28	CASSPPVNTEAFF	TGTGCCAGCAGCCCGCCAGTGAACACTGAAGCTTTCTTT
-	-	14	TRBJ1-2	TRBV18	CASSPLQGSGGYTF	TGTGCCAGCTCACCACTGCAGGGATCAGGCGGCTACACCTTC
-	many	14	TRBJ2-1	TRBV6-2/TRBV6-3	CASSYSSGYNEQFF	TGTGCCAGCAGTTACTCTAGCGGATACAATGAGCAGTTCTTC
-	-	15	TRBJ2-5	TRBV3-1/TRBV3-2	CASSQRDFPEETQYF	TGTGCCAGCAGCCAGAGGGACTTCCCGGAAGAGACCCAGTACTTC
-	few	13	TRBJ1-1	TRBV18	CASSPVGGGYAFF	TGTGCCAGCTCACCTGTTGGGGGGGGATATGCTTTCTTT
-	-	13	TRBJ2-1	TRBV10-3	CATRGRSYNEQFF	TGTGCCACGAGGGGGAGATCCTACAATGAGCAGTTCTTC
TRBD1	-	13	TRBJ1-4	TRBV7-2	CASSLGQGEKLFF	TGTGCCAGCAGCTTGGGACAGGGTGAAAAACTGTTTTTT
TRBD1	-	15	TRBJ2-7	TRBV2	CASSEGTGPTYEQYF	TGTGCCAGCAGTGAGGGGACAGGGCCGACCTACGAGCAGTACTTC
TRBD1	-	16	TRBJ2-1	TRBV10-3	CAISESKGASYNEQFF	TGTGCCATCAGTGAATCGAAGGGGGCGAGCTACAATGAGCAGTTCTTC
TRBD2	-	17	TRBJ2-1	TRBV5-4	CASSLGASGGFKDEQFF	TGTGCCAGCAGCTTGGGAGCTAGCGGGGGCTTTAAAGATGAGCAGTTCTTC
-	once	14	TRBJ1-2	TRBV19	CASSPGQKSYGYTF	TGTGCCAGTAGTCCCGGACAAAAGAGCTATGGCTACACCTTC
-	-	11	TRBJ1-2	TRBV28	CASSKMGAPTF	TGTGCCAGCAGTAAGATGGGGGCCCCTACCTTC
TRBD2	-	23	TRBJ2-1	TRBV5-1	CASSLRLKHASGGALSSYNEQFF	TGCGCCAGCAGCTTGAGATTGAAGCACGCTAGCGGGGGGGCGCTGAGCTCCTACAATGAGCAGTTCTTC
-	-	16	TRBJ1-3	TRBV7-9	CASSLLGGASGNTIYF	TGTGCCAGCAGCCTTTTAGGGGGGGCCTCTGGAAACACCATATATTTT
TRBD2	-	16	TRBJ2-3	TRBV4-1	CATKIYPAGGADTQYF	TGCGCCACCAAAATTTACCCAGCGGGAGGGGCCGATACGCAGTATTTT
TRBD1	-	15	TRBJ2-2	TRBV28	CASLGQTEEAGELFF	TGTGCCAGCTTGGGACAGACCGAGGAGGCCGGGGAGCTGTTTTTT
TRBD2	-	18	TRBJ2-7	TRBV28	CASSFGGTSGSSLYEQYF	TGTGCCAGCAGTTTCGGCGGGACTAGCGGGAGCAGCCTCTACGAGCAGTACTTC
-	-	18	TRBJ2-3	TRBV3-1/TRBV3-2	CASSLRSKLVSSTDTQYF	TGTGCCAGCAGCTTGCGCTCTAAGTTGGTTTCTAGCACAGATACGCAGTATTTT
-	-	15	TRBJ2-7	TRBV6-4	CASTILGLEAYEQYF	TGTGCCAGCACGATCCTGGGACTTGAAGCCTACGAGCAGTACTTC
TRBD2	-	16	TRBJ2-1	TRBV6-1	CASSEIAGSSYNEQFF	TGTGCCAGCAGTGAAATAGCGGGTAGTTCCTACAATGAGCAGTTCTTC
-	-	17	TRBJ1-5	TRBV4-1	CASSQAKSSGNNQPQHF	TGCGCCAGCAGCCAAGCCAAGAGTTCGGGAAACAATCAGCCCCAGCATTTT
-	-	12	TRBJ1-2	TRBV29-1	CSVGGSNYGYTF	TGCAGCGTGGGGGGTTCTAACTATGGCTACACCTTC
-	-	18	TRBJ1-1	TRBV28	CASSFSRVGAGGNTEAFF	TGTGCCAGCAGTTTTTCCCGCGTGGGGGCGGGTGGCAACACTGAAGCTTTCTTT
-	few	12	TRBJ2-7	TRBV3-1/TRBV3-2	CASSRTSYEQYF	TGTGCCAGCAGCCGAACTAGCTACGAGCAGTACTTC
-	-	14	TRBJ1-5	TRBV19	CASSLRTDQQPQHF	TGTGCCAGTAGTCTTCGGACAGATCAGCAGCCCCAGCATTTT
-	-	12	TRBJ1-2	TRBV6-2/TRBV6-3	CASSYQGYGYTF	TGTGCCAGCAGTTATCAGGGCTATGGCTACACCTTC
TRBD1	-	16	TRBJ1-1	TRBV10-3	CAISGGTGVRNTEAFF	TGTGCCATCAGTGGTGGGACAGGCGTAAGGAACACTGAAGCTTTCTTT
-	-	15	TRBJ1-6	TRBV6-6	CASSYVQGNNSPLHF	TGTGCCAGCAGTTACGTACAGGGTAACAATTCACCCCTCCACTTT
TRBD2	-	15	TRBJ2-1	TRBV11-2	CASSMGLGGRDEQFF	TGTGCCAGCAGCATGGGACTAGGGGGGAGAGATGAGCAGTTCTTC
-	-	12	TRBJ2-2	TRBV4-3	CASSQDYGELFF	TGCGCCAGCAGCCAAGATTACGGGGAGCTGTTTTTT
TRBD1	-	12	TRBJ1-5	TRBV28	CASRTGGQPQHF	TGTGCCAGCAGGACAGGGGGTCAGCCCCAGCATTTT
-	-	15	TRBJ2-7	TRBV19	CASSEQGRRTYEQYF	TGTGCCAGTAGTGAACAGGGTAGGAGAACCTACGAGCAGTACTTC